This TCR beta chain was obtained from a study of Tregs in tolerant kidney transplant recipients. Findings of the study overall: In tolerant patients, donor-specific Tregs outgrew total Tregs, suggesting antigen-driven expansion. Nucleotide sequences could not be compared across some patients' samples due to primer changes. This study did not directly address biological reproducibility.

From germline, CDR1 is MNHNS and CDR2 SASEGT. J lost 6 bases, V lost 1 base, and 0 bases had no gene match. The CDR3 is 14 residues long. Measured with immunoSEQ multiplex PCR; TCRdb has only the in-frame clones, and not every one. The sample holds 98,000 or so clones, almost 90% seen once. A remark on this clone: Its antigen remains unknown.

This TCR was recovered from a human donor who received a combined kidney and bone marrow transplant. This specimen was CD4+ T cells from blood, taken before the transplant. This chain links TRBV6-1 with TRBJ1-5, with 10 bases matching TRBD1. This CDR3 is CASSEGQGAQPQHF. In DNA, the CDR3 is TGTGCCAGCAGTGAAGGACAGGGGGCTCAGCCCCAGCATTTT.